This T cell receptor beta chain was retrieved from a study of blood T cell repertoires in COVID-19. On the study more broadly: Sites in the United States, Italy and Spain provided acute and convalescent COVID-19 samples. T cells, B-cell-depleted T cells, or PBMCs supplied cDNA or gDNA.

Germline lookup yields CDR1 WSHSY and CDR2 SAAADI. Trimming took off 3 bases at V and 1 base at J, with 6 bases between the two ends. CDR3 size: 13 residues. Original analysis: Amplification with reference gene primers provided the estimates of nucleated cell counts. Generated by immunoSEQ multiplex PCR, the TCRdb table keeps only in-frame clones and is missing some. The V and J calls and clone size are taken from that table; D and trimming were inferred from the DNA. The sample records under 150,000 clones, around 85% being singletons. The clonotype was recovered from a woman between 40 and 55 years old with active or convalescent COVID-19. This rearrangement joins TRBV10-2 to TRBJ1-1; D is unclear. The specimen was peripheral blood. CDR3 in amino acids: CASSEQKNTEAFF. CDR3 bases: TGCGCCAGCAGTGAACAGAAGAACACTGAAGCTTTCTTT.